This T cell receptor beta chain was sequenced during a study of blood T cells in healthy people across ages. Overall study findings and caveats: TCR beta diversity, measured per million T cells, fell in a roughly linear way with age.

As regards this clonotype: What it recognizes is unknown.

The second PCR ran roughly 6 to 12 cycles with a sample-barcoded 5' primer and J-beta primers. TCRdb re-derived calls from the 5' RACE reads in MiXCR, one entry per CDR3 protein. Altogether 750,000 to 950,000 distinct CDR3 sequences are present, about 55% being singletons, with the ten largest covering about 42%. The ends were cut back, 6 bases at V and 5 bases at J, with 16 bases in the middle. The length of the CDR3 is 13 residues. CDR1 DFQATT and CDR2 SNEGSKA come from the germline V gene (reference sequence). The chain uses TRBV20-1 and TRBJ2-5; possible D gene TRBD2, 6 bases. The sequenced sample consisted of blood. The TCR was taken from a man at least 80 years old in good health. The CDR3 DNA is TGCAGTGCCCCCGGGAGTCTGGCGGAGACCCAGTACTTC. Translated: CSAPGSLAETQYF.